This T cell receptor (beta chain) derives from a study of cytomegalovirus exposure and HLA in healthy donors (dated by TCRdb to 2015 to 2018). Turning to the overall study: According to a later analysis, the roughly 120 validation repertoires were produced on the same platform as the roughly 600 repertoires of the first cohort. In addition to the first cohort of roughly 670 subjects, a separate validation cohort of around 110 different subjects was used. To predict cytomegalovirus infection status, the study brought together high-throughput TCR immunosequencing, statistical association of individual TCRs with disease status, and machine learning. The study aimed to test whether cataloging public T cell receptors could reveal signatures of past pathogen exposure. Results the study describes overall, beyond this receptor: Subsequent analysis determined that TCRs grouped into clusters in the first cohort also showed a tendency toward co-occurrence across the 120 validation repertoires, and roughly 94% of cluster scores exceeded 0. A few of the identified cytomegalovirus-associated TCR beta chains were confirmed in vitro to be specific for cytomegalovirus antigens. The validation cohort had no HLA typing available for a later analysis, so co-occurrence within that cohort was assessed over all 130 or so repertoires. A total of about 150 TCR beta chains were listed by the study as associated with cytomegalovirus. According to the authors, the approach could potentially be generalized to other disease states and immunological phenotypes. Cytomegalovirus status was reported to be diagnosed by the classifier with high specificity and sensitivity in both the original and validation cohorts. Most TCR sequences were observed very rarely across donors, whereas some public TCRs were present in many individuals.

The donors were included in the validation cohort of 90 to 150 subjects, a group kept apart from the roughly 730-subject first cohort. Points on this clone: Its antigen is unknown. Base qualities were left out, and no much larger clone turns up one base away.

Library construction relied on the immunoSEQ multiplex PCR assay. On the study's bioinformatics: A statistical classification framework was developed to diagnose cytomegalovirus status using the catalog of TCR beta chain sequences. The clones in this table, taken by TCRdb from immuneACCESS, are in-frame only. Not every clone is retained; where verified, under half of the shortfall comes from an unresolved V gene, and the cause of the rest is unknown. The V and J calls and clone size come from that table; D and trimming were worked out from the DNA. The sample table shows about 240,000 clones, and about 90% are seen once. Roughly 1.2% of the sample is held by the ten biggest clonotypes. Measured from the cysteine to the phenylalanine, the CDR3 is 15 residues long. Here the CDR3 DNA is all that survives: 45 bases in frame from base 1. V lost 4 bases and J lost 6 bases; the stretch between them is 16 bases long. The germline V gene sets CDR1 to SGHRS and CDR2 to YFSETQ.

Recombination connected TRBV5-1 to TRBJ2-2; matching of 6 bases hints at TRBD1 as the D gene. The source of this sequence is a woman aged 25 to 39 in good health and CMV-seropositive. The source material was PBMCs. The CDR3 protein is CASSMVQGGAGELFF. DNA sequence: TGCGCCAGCAGCATGGTACAGGGTGGGGCCGGGGAGCTGTTTTTT.